This T cell receptor (beta chain) derives from a study of cytomegalovirus exposure and HLA in healthy donors. Researchers ran the PCR with 60 Vbeta and 13 Jbeta primers. Sequencing used immunoSEQ multiplex PCR; TCRdb keeps in-frame clones, though not all of them. The repertoire includes 150,000 to 200,000 clones, 65% to 80% of them detected once, and around 3% sits in the top ten. CDR3 size: 15 residues. Germline CDR1 and CDR2: SGHNT and YYREEE (reference sequence). V trimming: 4 bases; J trimming: 5 bases; junction bases outside the gene matches: 9. This clone was seen just once. The antigen is undetermined. Broader study findings: Beyond CMV serostatus, there was no information to go on about immune exposure. Reportedly, HLA-A and HLA-B alleles of most subjects were accurately predicted from TCR beta. V segments that were indistinguishable, TRBV6-2 and TRBV6-3 among them, were omitted from analysis.

This clonotype was sampled from a woman in her 50s in good health and CMV-seropositive. Sequencing used PBMCs. The J gene is TRBJ2-3, the V gene TRBV5-4, with 8 bases lining up with TRBD2. The CDR3 reads CASSPGGSGEDTQYF. Written as DNA, the CDR3 is TGTGCCAGCAGCCCGGGGGGTAGCGGGGAAGATACGCAGTATTTT.